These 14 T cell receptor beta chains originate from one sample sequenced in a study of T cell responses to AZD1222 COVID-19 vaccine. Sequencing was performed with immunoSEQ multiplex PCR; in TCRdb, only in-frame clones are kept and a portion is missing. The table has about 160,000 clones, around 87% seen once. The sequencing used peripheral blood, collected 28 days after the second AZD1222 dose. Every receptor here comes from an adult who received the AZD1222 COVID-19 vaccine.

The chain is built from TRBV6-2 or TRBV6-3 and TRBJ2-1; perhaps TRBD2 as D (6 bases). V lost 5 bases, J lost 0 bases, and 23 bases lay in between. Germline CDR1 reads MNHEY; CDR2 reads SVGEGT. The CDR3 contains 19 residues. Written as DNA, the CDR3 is TGTGCCAGCAGTAACTACTTGCGGGGTTCCGTTAGCTCCTACAATGAGCAGTTCTTC. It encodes CASSNYLRGSVSSYNEQFF.

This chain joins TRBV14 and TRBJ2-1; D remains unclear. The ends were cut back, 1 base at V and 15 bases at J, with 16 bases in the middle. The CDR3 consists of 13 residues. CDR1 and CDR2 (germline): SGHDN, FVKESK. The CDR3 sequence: CASSQGLLAGRFF. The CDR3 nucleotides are TGTGCCAGCAGCCAAGGTTTGCTGGCCGGCCGGTTCTTC. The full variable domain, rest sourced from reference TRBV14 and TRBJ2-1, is EAGVTQFPSHSVIEKGQTVTLRCDPISGHDNLYWYRRVMGKEIKFLLHFVKESKQDESGMPNNRFLAERTGGTYSTLKVQPAELEDSGVYFCASSQGLLAGRFFGPGTRLTVL.

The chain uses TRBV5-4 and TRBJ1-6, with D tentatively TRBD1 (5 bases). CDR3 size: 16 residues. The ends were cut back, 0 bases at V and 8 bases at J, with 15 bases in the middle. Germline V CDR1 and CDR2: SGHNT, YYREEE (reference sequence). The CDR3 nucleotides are TGTGCCAGCAGCTTGGATCTTAGGGGATGGGATTCACCCCTCCACTTT. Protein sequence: CASSLDLRGWDSPLHF.

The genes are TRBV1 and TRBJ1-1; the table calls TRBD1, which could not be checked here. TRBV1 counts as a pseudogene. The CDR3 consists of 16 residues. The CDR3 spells CTSSQVQGVKNTEAFF. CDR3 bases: TGCACCAGCAGCCAAGTACAGGGGGTTAAAAACACTGAAGCTTTCTTT.

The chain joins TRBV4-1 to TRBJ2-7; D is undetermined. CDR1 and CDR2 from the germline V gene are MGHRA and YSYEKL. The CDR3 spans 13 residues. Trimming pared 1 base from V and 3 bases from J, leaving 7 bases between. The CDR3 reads CASSQGGLYEQYF. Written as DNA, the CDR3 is TGCGCCAGCAGCCAAGGGGGTCTCTACGAGCAGTACTTC.

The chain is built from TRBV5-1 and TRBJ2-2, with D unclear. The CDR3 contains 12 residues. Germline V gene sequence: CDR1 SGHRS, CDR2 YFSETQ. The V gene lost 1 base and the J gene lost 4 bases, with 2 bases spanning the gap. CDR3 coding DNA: TGCGCCAGCAGCTTGTTCACCGGGGAGCTGTTTTTT. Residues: CASSLFTGELFF.

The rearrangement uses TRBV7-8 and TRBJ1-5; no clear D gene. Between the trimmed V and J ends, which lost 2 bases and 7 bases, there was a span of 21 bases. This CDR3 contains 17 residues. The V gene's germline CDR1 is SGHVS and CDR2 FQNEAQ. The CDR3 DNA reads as TGTGCCAGCAGCTTACTCGACGCCCCGGGATGGGGACAGCCCCAGCATTTT. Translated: CASSLLDAPGWGQPQHF.

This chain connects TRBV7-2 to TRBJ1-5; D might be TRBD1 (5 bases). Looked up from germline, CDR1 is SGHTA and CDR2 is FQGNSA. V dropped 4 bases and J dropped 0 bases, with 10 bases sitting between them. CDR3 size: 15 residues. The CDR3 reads CASSYSGASNQPQHF. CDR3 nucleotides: TGTGCCAGCAGCTACTCCGGGGCTAGCAATCAGCCCCAGCATTTT.

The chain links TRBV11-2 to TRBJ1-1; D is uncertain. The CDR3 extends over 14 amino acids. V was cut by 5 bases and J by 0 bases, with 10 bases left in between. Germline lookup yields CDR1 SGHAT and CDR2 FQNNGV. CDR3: CASSLVWMNTEAFF. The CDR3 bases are TGTGCCAGCAGCCTCGTATGGATGAACACTGAAGCTTTCTTT. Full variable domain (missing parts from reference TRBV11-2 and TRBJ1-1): EAGVAQSPRYKIIEKRQSVAFWCNPISGHATLYWYQQILGQGPKLLIQFQNNGVVDDSQLPKDRFSAERLKGVDSTLKIQPAKLEDSAVYLCASSLVWMNTEAFFGQGTRLTVV.

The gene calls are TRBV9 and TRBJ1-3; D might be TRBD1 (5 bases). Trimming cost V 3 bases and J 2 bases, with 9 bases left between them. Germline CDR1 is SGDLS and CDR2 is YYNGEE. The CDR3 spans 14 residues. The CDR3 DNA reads TGTGCCAGCAGCGGGAGGGGAGCTGGAAACACCATATATTTT. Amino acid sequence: CASSGRGAGNTIYF.

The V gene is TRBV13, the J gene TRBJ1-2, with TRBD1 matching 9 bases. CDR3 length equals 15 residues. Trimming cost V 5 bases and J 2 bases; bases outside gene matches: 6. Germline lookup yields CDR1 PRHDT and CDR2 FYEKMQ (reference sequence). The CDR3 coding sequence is TGTGCCAGCAGCAGGGGACAGGGTGGGAACTATGGCTACACCTTC. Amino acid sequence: CASSRGQGGNYGYTF.

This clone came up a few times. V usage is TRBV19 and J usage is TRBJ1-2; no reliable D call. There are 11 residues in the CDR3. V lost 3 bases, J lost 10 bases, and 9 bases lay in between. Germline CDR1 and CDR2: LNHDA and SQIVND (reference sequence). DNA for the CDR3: TGTGCCAGTAGTATGGTAGACGTCTACACCTTC. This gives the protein CASSMVDVYTF.

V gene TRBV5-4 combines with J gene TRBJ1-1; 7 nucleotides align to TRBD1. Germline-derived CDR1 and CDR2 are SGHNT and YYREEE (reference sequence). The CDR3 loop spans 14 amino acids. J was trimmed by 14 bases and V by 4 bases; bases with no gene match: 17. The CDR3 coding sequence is TGTGCCAGCAGCCAACAGACTGACAGGGTGCGGGTGTTCTTT. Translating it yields CASSQQTDRVRVFF.

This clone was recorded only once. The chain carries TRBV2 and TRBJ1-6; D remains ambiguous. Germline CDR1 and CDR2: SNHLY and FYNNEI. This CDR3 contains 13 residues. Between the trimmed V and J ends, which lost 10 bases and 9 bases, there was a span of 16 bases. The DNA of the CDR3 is TGTGCCACCGGTTCGGCGCTTGGTTCACCCCTCCACTTT. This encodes CATGSALGSPLHF.